Here is one T cell receptor (beta chain) with its context. Its antigen is currently unknown. A much larger clone lies one base from this, so it may be a read error. Time point: longitudinal time-point 1 (baseline). This CDR3 is 15 amino acids long. Germline lookup yields CDR1 MNHEY and CDR2 SVGEGT. The cDNA was generated by 5'RACE with 10-nucleotide random UMIs. TCRdb ran MiXCR on the 5' RACE reads and lists one entry per CDR3 protein. The repertoire consists of 71,000 or so distinct CDR3 sequences, with roughly 15% occurring once and the leading ten covering 4.5% to 5.5%. This specimen comes from a study of neurological immune-mediated disorders. Study observations and caveats: In HTLV-1-associated myelopathy, TCR clonal expansion was greatest, whereas multiple sclerosis had the least, falling below healthy controls.

Sample: PBMCs. This TCR was recovered from a female donor with HTLV-1-associated myelopathy (HAM/TSP). This rearrangement joins TRBV6-2 or TRBV6-3 to TRBJ2-1; 8 nucleotides align to TRBD1. The chain's CDR3 is CASSYLDRDNNELFF. DNA for the CDR3: TGTGCCAGCAGTTACCTGGACAGGGATAACAATGAGCTGTTCTTC.